The 8 T cell receptor beta chains below were found in one sample sequenced in a study of T cells in tumors after PD-1 blockade. The sample's time point: first of two post-therapy site-matched biopsies around 2 months apart. Measured with immunoSEQ multiplex PCR; TCRdb has only the in-frame clones, and not every one. The sample includes thousands of clones, 71% seen only once; the top ten take about a sixth. The material sequenced was tumor tissue, taken after anti-PD-1 treatment. The receptors derive from a human donor with basal cell carcinoma.

This clone appeared a few times. This sequence joins TRBV28 and TRBJ1-5; D gene ambiguous. Trimming pared 8 bases from V and 0 bases from J, leaving 11 bases between. The CDR3 runs 14 residues. Germline CDR1 reads MDHEN; CDR2 reads SYDVKM. The CDR3 loop reads CASLNIDSNQPQHF. For the CDR3, the DNA is TGTGCCAGCCTAAACATCGATAGCAATCAGCCCCAGCATTTT.

In its sample, this clone was seen once. The same CDR3 arises from other DNA sequences in this sample as well. Here the CDR3 reads CASSLGWGGEQYF. Written as DNA, the CDR3 is TGTGCCAGCAGCTTGGGGTGGGGCGGGGAGCAGTACTTC. The chain carries TRBV5-4 and TRBJ2-7; D is perhaps TRBD1 or TRBD2 (5 bases each). Trimming shortened V by 0 bases and J by 7 bases, and 11 bases separated the two germline ends. The length of the CDR3 is 13 residues. Germline V gives CDR1 SGHNT, CDR2 YYREEE (reference sequence).

The chain joins TRBV12-3 or TRBV12-4 to TRBJ2-5; D remains unclear. The V gene lost 5 bases and the J gene lost 0 bases, with 4 bases spanning the gap. The CDR3 spans 12 residues. The CDR3 nucleotides are TGTGCCAGCAGTCCCTACCAAGAGACCCAGTACTTC. Protein sequence: CASSPYQETQYF.

V is TRBV9 and J is TRBJ2-3; D is unclear. Germline lookup yields CDR1 SGDLS and CDR2 YYNGEE. Trimming removed 2 bases from V and 2 bases from J, with 15 bases in between. This CDR3 comprises 16 residues. The CDR3 DNA is TGTGCCAGCAGCGTGTTCGAAGGCGGATACACAGATACGCAGTATTTT. It translates to CASSVFEGGYTDTQYF.

This chain connects TRBV5-8 to TRBJ2-1; 8 bases are a match to TRBD2. V was pared by 7 bases and J by 3 bases, with 12 bases of the junction left unmatched. The CDR3 length is 16 residues. Germline V gene sequence: CDR1 SGHTS, CDR2 YDEGEE. The CDR3 region is CASPGRGTRGYNEQFF. The CDR3 bases are TGTGCCAGCCCCGGGAGGGGGACTAGGGGCTACAATGAGCAGTTCTTC.

The chain couples TRBV5-1 to TRBJ2-6; D is perhaps TRBD1 (6 bases). The germline gives CDR1 SGHRS, CDR2 YFSETQ. The V end was cut by 0 bases, the J end by 4 bases, with 17 bases between. This CDR3 is 18 amino acids long. In nucleotides, the CDR3 is TGCGCCAGCAGCTTGGACCGGCAGGGGCTGACGGGGGCCAACGTCCTGACTTTC. Translation: CASSLDRQGLTGANVLTF.

The J gene is TRBJ1-4, the V gene TRBV4-2; the D is unclear. Germline-derived CDR1 and CDR2 are LGHNA and YNFKEQ. V was cut by 5 bases and J by 6 bases, with 10 bases left in between. The CDR3 loop spans 13 amino acids. The CDR3 bases are TGTGCCAGCAGCTCAAGGGAAGATGAAAAACTGTTTTTT. Translated: CASSSREDEKLFF.

The V call is TRBV18, the J call TRBJ2-5; D unresolved. V lost 3 bases, J lost 0 bases, and 11 bases lay in between. This CDR3 spans 15 amino acids. Looked up from germline, CDR1 is KGHSH and CDR2 is LQKENI. The CDR3 loop reads CASSPGRNHQETQYF. The DNA of the CDR3 is TGTGCCAGCTCACCGGGCAGGAACCACCAAGAGACCCAGTACTTC.